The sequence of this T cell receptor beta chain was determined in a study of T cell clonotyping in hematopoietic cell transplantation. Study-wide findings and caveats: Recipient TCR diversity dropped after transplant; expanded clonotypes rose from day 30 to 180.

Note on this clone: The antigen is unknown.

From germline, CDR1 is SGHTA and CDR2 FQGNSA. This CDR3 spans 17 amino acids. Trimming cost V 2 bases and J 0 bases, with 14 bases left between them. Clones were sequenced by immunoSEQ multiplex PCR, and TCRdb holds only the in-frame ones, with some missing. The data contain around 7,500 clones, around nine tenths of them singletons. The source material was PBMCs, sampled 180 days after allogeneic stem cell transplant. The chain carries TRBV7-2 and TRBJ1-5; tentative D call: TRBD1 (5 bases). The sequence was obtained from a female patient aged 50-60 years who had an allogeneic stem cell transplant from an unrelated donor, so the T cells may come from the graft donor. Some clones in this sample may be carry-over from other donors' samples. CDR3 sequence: CASSLLPTENSNQPQHF. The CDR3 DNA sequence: TGTGCCAGCAGCTTACTACCGACAGAAAATAGCAATCAGCCCCAGCATTTT.